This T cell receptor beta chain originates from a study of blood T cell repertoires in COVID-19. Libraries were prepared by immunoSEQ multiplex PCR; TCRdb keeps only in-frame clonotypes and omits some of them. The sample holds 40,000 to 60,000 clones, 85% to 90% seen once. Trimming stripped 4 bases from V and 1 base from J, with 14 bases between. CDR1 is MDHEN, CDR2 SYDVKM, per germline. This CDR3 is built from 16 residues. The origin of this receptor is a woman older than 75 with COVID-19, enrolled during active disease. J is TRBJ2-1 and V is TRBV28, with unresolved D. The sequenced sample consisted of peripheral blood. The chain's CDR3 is CASSSRVAASYNEQFF. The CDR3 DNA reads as TGTGCCAGCAGTTCCCGGGTTGCGGCTTCCTACAATGAGCAGTTCTTC.